This TCR beta chain was identified during a study of cytomegalovirus exposure and HLA in healthy donors. On the study more broadly: Among about 179 million T cells, an earlier analysis found 117 million unique TCR beta sequences. Clustering assigned about 79% of the approximately 400 genotyped donors to the Caucasian-associated ancestry cluster.

Primers included in the PCR were 60 Vbeta and 13 Jbeta primers. Using immunoSEQ multiplex PCR, the repertoire was profiled, and TCRdb retains in-frame clones only, with some absent. The sample has 150,000 to 200,000 clones, roughly 83% seen once. Trimming cost V 6 bases and J 6 bases; bases outside gene matches: 8. Per the germline V gene, CDR1 is LNHDA and CDR2 is SQIVND (reference sequence). This CDR3 region has 13 residues. General study results and limits: Highly shared variants forming one cluster were likely a sequencing artifact. By a later analysis, the bulk of CMV-associated TCR beta chains appeared HLA-restricted.

This clone occurred a few times. What it binds is not known. This TCR was sampled from a boy aged 2-9 years in good health and CMV-seronegative. Sample: PBMCs. The chain combines TRBV19 with TRBJ2-7; 7 bases agree with TRBD2. The DNA of the CDR3 is TGTGCCAGTAGGAGGACTAGAGGGGTCGAGCAGTACTTC. This gives the protein CASRRTRGVEQYF.